What follows describes a single T cell receptor (beta chain). Its antigen remains unidentified. The sample comes from a study of beta chain features in type 1 diabetes. Findings and caveats of the study: Patients with Type 1 diabetes showed moderately but significantly shorter TCRB CDR3s in all four CD4+ subsets.

Sequencing targeted expressed TCRB transcripts, as all isolated RNA had been reverse transcribed. Profiling relied on immunoSEQ multiplex PCR, and the TCRdb table lists in-frame clones only, not all of them. Of a few hundred thousand clones in the sample, less than 15% were seen once. Trimming took 5 bases from V and 2 from J, leaving 9 bases between them. The CDR3 is made up of 13 amino acids. Germline CDR1 is SGHTA and CDR2 is FQGTGA. Sequenced: naive CD4+ T cells from blood. The clonotype was recovered from a woman under 30 with type 1 diabetes. The gene calls are TRBV7-3 and TRBJ2-5; D is unclear. The CDR3 region is CASSLRVQETQYF. In DNA form, the CDR3 reads TGTGCCAGCAGCCTCCGGGTTCAAGAGACCCAGTACTTC.